These 28 T cell receptor beta chains were sequenced from one sample in a study of T cell changes during pregnancy in multiple sclerosis. Clones were read by immunoSEQ multiplex PCR, and TCRdb kept only the in-frame ones, dropping some. The sample includes about 64,000 clones, about 90% of them seen just once. The source was peripheral blood, collected in the second trimester of pregnancy. The receptors here all came from a female donor in good health, enrolled as a control in a pregnancy study.

V and J are TRBV27 and TRBJ1-3, with a possible D match to TRBD1 (6 bases). The CDR3 has 16 residues. Germline assignment: CDR1 MNHEY and CDR2 SMNVEV (reference sequence). V shed 6 bases and J shed 0 bases, with 15 bases lying between them. This chain's CDR3 is CASRRGGGSSGNTIYF. The CDR3 DNA reads as TGTGCCAGCAGAAGGGGGGGAGGGAGCTCTGGAAACACCATATATTTT.

The J gene is TRBJ2-1, the V gene TRBV6-5, with 12 bases lining up with TRBD2. Trimming removed 10 bases from V and 3 bases from J; junction bases left unmatched: 7. Germline loops: CDR1 MNHEY, CDR2 SVGAGI. This CDR3 contains 15 residues. The CDR3, as DNA: TGTGCCACTGGGACTAGCGGGCCAAACTACAATGAGCAGTTCTTC. This translates into CATGTSGPNYNEQFF.

J is TRBJ2-1 and V is TRBV2; 9 bases are a match to TRBD1. Germline assignment: CDR1 SNHLY and CDR2 FYNNEI. The CDR3 covers 13 residues. V lost 6 bases to trimming and J lost 9 bases; unmatched junction nucleotides: 6. DNA of the CDR3: TGTGCCAGCAGGGAACAGGGGGCAGGTGAGCAGTTCTTC. Amino acids: CASREQGAGEQFF.

The rearrangement links TRBV4-2 to TRBJ2-7; possible D gene TRBD2, 5 bases. Trimming took 0 bases from V and 6 from J, leaving 15 bases between them. The CDR3 is 15 amino acids. Germline values: CDR1 LGHNA, CDR2 YNFKEQ. DNA for the CDR3: TGTGCCAGCAGCCAAGAGATCGGGGTGCCCTCCGAGCAGTACTTC. It encodes CASSQEIGVPSEQYF.

This chain connects TRBV6-1 to TRBJ1-4; TRBD1 might be the D (6 bases). The V end lost 9 bases, the J end lost 4 bases, and 15 bases lay between the germline ends. Germline-derived CDR1 and CDR2 are MNHNS and SASEGT. The CDR3 extends over 14 amino acids. CDR3 amino acids: CARGVTGLNEKLFF. Here the CDR3 DNA reads TGTGCCAGGGGGGTGACAGGCCTTAATGAAAAACTGTTTTTT.

The V and J genes are TRBV29-1 and TRBJ2-7; D might be TRBD1 (6 bases). Trimming left V 1 base short and J 4 bases short, with 17 bases between. The CDR3 extends over 15 amino acids. CDR1 and CDR2 (germline): SQVTM, ANQGSEA. DNA of the CDR3: TGCAGCGTTGAAGTGGGCTTGGGGGCTGGGTACGAGCAGTACTTC. Its translation is CSVEVGLGAGYEQYF.

The chain joins TRBV6-6 to TRBJ2-7, with TRBD2 matching 7 bases. Germline V gene data show CDR1 as MNHNY and CDR2 as SVGAGI (reference sequence). The CDR3 is 13 amino acids. Germline trimming cut 7 bases from V and 4 bases from J; bases unmatched to any gene: 7. The CDR3 sequence is CASTPGRGYEQYF. The CDR3 DNA sequence: TGTGCCAGCACTCCGGGGAGGGGTTACGAGCAGTACTTC.

V and J are TRBV2 and TRBJ1-1, with D possibly TRBD1 on 5 matching bases. The CDR3 runs 15 residues. V lost 5 bases to trimming and J lost 0 bases, with 13 bases between them. In germline, CDR1 is SNHLY, CDR2 FYNNEI. This CDR3 reads CASSTDRNMNTEAFF. In DNA form, the CDR3 reads TGTGCCAGCAGTACAGACAGAAACATGAACACTGAAGCTTTCTTT.

The chain combines TRBV2 with TRBJ2-2; D possibly corresponds to TRBD1 (5 bases). The CDR3 sequence is 14 residues long. Trimming pared 7 bases from V and 3 bases from J, leaving 12 bases between. Germline assignment: CDR1 SNHLY and CDR2 FYNNEI. The CDR3 spells CASKRGPDTGELFF. In DNA form, the CDR3 reads TGTGCCAGCAAAAGGGGTCCCGACACCGGGGAGCTGTTTTTT.

This clone was seen only once. The chain employs TRBV6-6 and TRBJ1-1, with D possibly TRBD1 on 6 matching bases. Looked up from germline, CDR1 is MNHNY and CDR2 is SVGAGI (reference sequence). Trimming shortened V by 4 bases and J by 4 bases, and 16 bases separated the two germline ends. This CDR3 has 15 amino acids. The CDR3 loop is CASSSRGSGATEAFF. The CDR3, as DNA: TGTGCCAGCAGTTCACGCGGTTCAGGGGCCACTGAAGCTTTCTTT.

The chain couples TRBV6-5 to TRBJ2-3; 12 bases are a match to TRBD2. With V trimmed by 6 bases and J by 4 bases, 5 bases remained unmatched. Germline V CDR1 and CDR2: MNHEY, SVGAGI. This CDR3 spans 15 amino acids. In nucleotides, the CDR3 is TGTGCCAGCAGACGACTAGCGGGAGAATCAGATACGCAGTATTTT. The encoded protein is CASRRLAGESDTQYF.

The chain uses TRBV5-5 and TRBJ2-7; D unclear. Trimming pared 3 bases from V and 3 bases from J, leaving 13 bases between. The CDR3 is made up of 14 amino acids. Germline V gives CDR1 SGHKS, CDR2 YYEKEE (reference sequence). The CDR3 DNA sequence: TGTGCCAGCAGCTCGGTGTGGTGGAGCTACGAGCAGTACTTC. This codes for CASSSVWWSYEQYF.

The chain is built from TRBV6-5 and TRBJ1-1; D gene uncertain. Germline V CDR1 and CDR2: MNHEY, SVGAGI. This CDR3 has 11 residues. The V end was cut by 7 bases, the J end by 1 base, with 4 bases between. CDR3 in amino acids: CASTRNTEAFF. Written as DNA, the CDR3 is TGTGCCAGCACCCGGAACACTGAAGCTTTCTTT.

The gene calls are TRBV5-1 and TRBJ2-6, with TRBD1 identical over 9 bases. Germline lookup yields CDR1 SGHRS and CDR2 YFSETQ. The CDR3 consists of 16 residues. V shed 6 bases and J 0 bases; nucleotides not matched to a gene: 4. Here the CDR3 DNA reads TGCGCCAGCACGGGACAGGGAATCTCTGGGGCCAACGTCCTGACTTTC. Its protein is CASTGQGISGANVLTF.

V and J are TRBV14 and TRBJ2-3; 8 positions match TRBD2. The V and J ends lost 4 bases and 13 bases, in that order; junction bases with no gene match: 7. Germline lookup yields CDR1 SGHDN and CDR2 FVKESK. The CDR3 runs 12 residues. DNA for the CDR3: TGTGCCAGCAGCCCCGGGACTAGAATTGAGTATTTT. Translation: CASSPGTRIEYF.

About this clone: In the same sample, other DNA sequences code for this CDR3. V is TRBV5-1 and J is TRBJ2-2; D might be TRBD1 (6 bases). The CDR3 loop spans 14 amino acids. V shed 3 bases and J shed 2 bases, with 8 bases lying between them. Germline values: CDR1 SGHRS, CDR2 YFSETQ. The CDR3 DNA sequence: TGCGCCAGCAGCTCACAGGGAAACACCGGGGAGCTGTTTTTT. Translating gives CASSSQGNTGELFF. Variable domain in full (rest from reference TRBV5-1 and TRBJ2-2): KAGVTQTPRYLIKTRGQQVTLSCSPISGHRSVSWYQQTPGQGLQFLFEYFSETQRNKGNFPGRFSGRQFSNSRSEMNVSTLELGDSALYLCASSSQGNTGELFFGEGSRLTVL.

The genes are TRBV6-1 and TRBJ2-7, with no clear D. The CDR3 is 13 amino acids. Looked up from germline, CDR1 is MNHNS and CDR2 is SASEGT. V gave up 8 bases and J gave up 2 bases, with 13 bases separating them. The chain's CDR3 is CASDVSLAYEQYF. The CDR3 DNA sequence: TGTGCCAGCGATGTCAGTTTGGCCTACGAGCAGTACTTC.

Note on this clone: A read error may account for a junction end that differs from germline. This chain connects TRBV19 to TRBJ1-2; weak D call: TRBD1 (5 bases). Germline values: CDR1 LNHDA, CDR2 SQIVND (reference sequence). The CDR3 totals 13 residues. The CDR3 protein is CASSPDNTAGYTF. The CDR3 nucleotides are TGCGCCAGTAGCCCGGACAACACGGCTGGCTACACCTTC.

The chain has TRBV5-1 and TRBJ2-7; 9 bases agree with TRBD1. Trimming removed 1 base from V and 6 bases from J; junction bases left unmatched: 8. The length of the CDR3 is 15 residues. The V gene's germline CDR1 is SGHRS and CDR2 YFSETQ. In DNA, the CDR3 is TGCGCCAGCAGCTTGACAGGGGGCGAAGTGGGCGAGCAGTACTTC. Its protein is CASSLTGGEVGEQYF.

The rearrangement joins TRBV19 to TRBJ1-2; 7 nucleotides match TRBD1. Germline V lookup: CDR1 LNHDA, CDR2 SQIVND (reference sequence). After removal of 7 bases from V and 1 base from J, the junction contained 9 bases not matched to a gene. The CDR3 loop spans 15 amino acids. This chain's CDR3 is CASTAGTAFNYGYTF. The CDR3 DNA reads TGTGCCAGTACCGCCGGGACAGCGTTTAACTATGGCTACACCTTC.

This chain uses TRBV15 with TRBJ1-5; a possible D gene is TRBD1 (5 bases). CDR3 size: 15 residues. Germline loops: CDR1 LNHNV, CDR2 YYDKDF (reference sequence). The V end lost 9 bases, the J end lost 1 base, and 16 bases lay between the germline ends. The CDR3, as DNA: TGTGCCACTCAAGCCCCGACAGAGAGCAATCAGCCCCAGCATTTT. The encoded protein is CATQAPTESNQPQHF.

This chain links TRBV6-5 with TRBJ1-4; D might be TRBD1 (5 bases). CDR1 and CDR2 (germline): MNHEY, SVGAGI. The CDR3 sequence is 14 residues long. V was shortened by 4 bases and J by 0 bases, with 6 bases between the two germline ends. The CDR3 reads CASSSRATNEKLFF. The CDR3 coding sequence is TGTGCCAGCAGTTCCAGGGCAACTAATGAAAAACTGTTTTTT.

The chain has TRBV9 and TRBJ2-1; TRBD2 is a possible D gene (6 bases). Germline assignment: CDR1 SGDLS and CDR2 YYNGEE. CDR3 length equals 13 residues. Trimming stripped 3 bases from V and 6 bases from J, with 10 bases between. CDR3 nucleotides: TGTGCCAGCAGCGGGGACTTCGGCAATGAGCAGTTCTTC. It translates to CASSGDFGNEQFF.

V gene TRBV20-1 combines with J gene TRBJ2-5, with unresolved D. V gave up 5 bases and J gave up 5 bases, with 6 bases separating them. The CDR3 sequence is 10 residues long. Germline assignment: CDR1 DFQATT and CDR2 SNEGSKA (reference sequence). This chain's CDR3 is CSAAWETQYF. The CDR3 coding sequence is TGCAGTGCTGCGTGGGAGACCCAGTACTTC.

The CDR3 bases are TGTGCCAGCAGCATACAGGGGAACTATGGCTACACCTTC. Amino acid sequence: CASSIQGNYGYTF. The chain is built from TRBV28 and TRBJ1-2; 7 bases line up with TRBD1. CDR3 length equals 13 residues. Trimming took 6 bases from V and 2 from J; bases not matched to a gene: 3. Germline lookup yields CDR1 MDHEN and CDR2 SYDVKM.

This chain uses TRBV27 with TRBJ1-2; possible D gene TRBD1, 6 bases. Trimming shortened V by 6 bases and J by 2 bases, and 7 bases separated the two germline ends. The CDR3 length is 12 residues. The germline V gene encodes CDR1 MNHEY and CDR2 SMNVEV (reference sequence). The CDR3 reads CASSQGNYGYTF. The CDR3 DNA reads as TGTGCCAGCAGCCAGGGGAACTATGGCTACACCTTC.

The chain carries TRBV19 and TRBJ2-3; D uncertain. Germline loops: CDR1 LNHDA, CDR2 SQIVND (reference sequence). V was shortened by 4 bases and J by 5 bases, with 16 bases between the two germline ends. The CDR3 length is 15 residues. CDR3 DNA: TGTGCCAGTAGTAGGTCCGGGTCCTTGGGAGATACGCAGTATTTT. Amino acids: CASSRSGSLGDTQYF.

In this sample, this clone turned up once. V gene TRBV2 combines with J gene TRBJ1-2, with TRBD1 identical over 9 bases. The CDR3 runs to 12 residues. CDR1 SNHLY and CDR2 FYNNEI come from the germline V gene. V dropped 8 bases and J dropped 8; count of bases not matched to a gene: 6. The CDR3 here is CASGQGSGGYTF. In DNA, the CDR3 is TGTGCCAGCGGACAGGGGTCTGGCGGCTACACCTTC.